A single sample gave rise to the 23 T cell receptor beta chains below, sequenced in a study of T cell responses to AZD1222 COVID-19 vaccine. The assay was immunoSEQ multiplex PCR, and TCRdb's table has in-frame clones only and misses some. Altogether about 120,000 clones are present, around 93% being singletons, with the ten largest covering 4% to 6%. Sequenced material: peripheral blood, taken 28 days after the second AZD1222 dose. The source of these receptors is an adult who received the AZD1222 COVID-19 vaccine.

V and J are TRBV10-1 and TRBJ2-7; D uncertain. The CDR3 is 16 amino acids. Germline V gene data show CDR1 as WNHNN and CDR2 as SYGVQD (reference sequence). Trimming shortened V by 6 bases and J by 5 bases, and 23 bases separated the two germline ends. Written as DNA, the CDR3 is TGCGCCAGCAGCCCCCCAGACGTAAGGATACCCAACGAGCAGTACTTC. Translation: CASSPPDVRIPNEQYF.

The rearrangement uses TRBV5-1 and TRBJ2-7; 9 nucleotides align to TRBD1. The CDR3 totals 15 residues. The trim removed 5 bases at V and 4 bases at J, leaving 10 bases unmatched. Per the germline V gene, CDR1 is SGHRS and CDR2 is YFSETQ. This chain's CDR3 is CASSSGQGGGYEQYF. The DNA of the CDR3 is TGCGCCAGCAGTTCGGGACAGGGAGGGGGGTACGAGCAGTACTTC.

The genes are TRBV29-1 and TRBJ1-3, with D perhaps TRBD1 (6 bases). CDR3 size: 17 residues. V was trimmed by 6 bases and J by 3 bases, leaving 24 bases between them. Germline V gene data show CDR1 as SQVTM and CDR2 as ANQGSEA. CDR3 sequence: CSVSIQKTGFLGNTIYF. The DNA of the CDR3 is TGCAGCGTCTCAATCCAAAAGACAGGCTTCCTTGGAAACACCATATATTTT.

The DNA for the CDR3 is TGTGCCAGCAGGCGGGACCTCCAAGAGACCCAGTACTTC. Encoded protein: CASRRDLQETQYF. This sequence joins TRBV27 and TRBJ2-5; a weak D match, TRBD2 (6 bases). This CDR3 spans 13 amino acids. V was clipped by 6 bases and J by 1 base, with 9 bases between them. CDR1 and CDR2 (germline): MNHEY, SMNVEV (reference sequence).

The chain uses TRBV2 and TRBJ2-1; the D gene is possibly TRBD2 (6 bases). V was clipped by 8 bases and J by 8 bases, with 16 bases between them. This CDR3 has 13 residues. Germline V gene sequence: CDR1 SNHLY, CDR2 FYNNEI. CDR3 nucleotide sequence: TGTGCCAGCCGGGCGGGAAGGATTGATGAGCAGTTCTTC. This codes for CASRAGRIDEQFF. The full variable domain, completed using reference TRBV2 and TRBJ2-1, is EPEVTQTPSHQVTQMGQEVILRCVPISNHLYFYWYRQILGQKVEFLVSFYNNEISEKSEIFDDQFSVERPDGSNFTLKIRSTKLEDSAMYFCASRAGRIDEQFFGPGTRLTVL.

The chain uses TRBV6-1 and TRBJ1-5; D unresolved. CDR3 length: 17 residues. V lost 2 bases, J lost 4 bases, and 18 bases lay in between. The germline CDR1 and CDR2 sequences are MNHNS and SASEGT. CDR3 DNA sequence: TGTGCCAGCAGTGAATTCCCTCCCGTTTTTCGGAATCAGCCCCAGCATTTT. This translates into CASSEFPPVFRNQPQHF.

This clone was counted once. V and J are TRBV6-5 and TRBJ2-7, with unresolved D. Germline loops: CDR1 MNHEY, CDR2 SVGAGI. Trimming removed 0 bases from V and 1 base from J, with 10 bases in between. The CDR3 totals 15 residues. The CDR3 coding sequence is TGTGCCAGCAGTTACTCGAGGTCTGCTTCCTACGAGCAGTACTTC. Translated: CASSYSRSASYEQYF.

The chain is built from TRBV11-2 and TRBJ1-6; tentatively, D is TRBD1 (5 bases). V was clipped by 7 bases and J by 7 bases, with 11 bases between them. The CDR3 contains 13 residues. Germline loops: CDR1 SGHAT, CDR2 FQNNGV. In DNA form, the CDR3 reads TGTGCCAGCACCCATCAGGGAAATTCACCCCTCCACTTT. Protein: CASTHQGNSPLHF.

The chain uses TRBV6-1 and TRBJ2-3; D perhaps matches TRBD1 (5 bases). Between the trimmed V and J ends, which lost 2 bases and 4 bases, there was a span of 16 bases. Germline V gene data show CDR1 as MNHNS and CDR2 as SASEGT. The CDR3 is 16 amino acids. As DNA, the CDR3 is TGTGCCAGCAGTGAAAAGGCAGGGCAGTTGTCAGATACGCAGTATTTT. Encoded protein: CASSEKAGQLSDTQYF.

This chain links TRBV30 with TRBJ1-2, with 9 nucleotides matching TRBD1. The germline gives CDR1 GTSNPN, CDR2 SVGIG (reference sequence). V shed 1 base and J 8 bases; nucleotides not matched to a gene: 8. This CDR3 region has 14 residues. CDR3: CAWSGGTGPGGYTF. The CDR3 nucleotides read TGTGCCTGGAGTGGGGGGACAGGGCCTGGGGGCTACACCTTC. Complete variable domain (other parts from reference TRBV30 and TRBJ1-2): SQTIHQWPATLVQPVGSPLSLECTVEGTSNPNLYWYRQAAGRGLQLLFYSVGIGQISSEVPQNLSASRPQDRQFILSSKKLLLSDSGFYLCAWSGGTGPGGYTFGSGTRLTVV.

V usage is TRBV19 and J usage is TRBJ1-1, with 7 bases identical to TRBD1. Germline V gene data show CDR1 as LNHDA and CDR2 as SQIVND (reference sequence). The CDR3 length is 15 residues. V shed 9 bases and J 0 bases; nucleotides not matched to a gene: 10. The CDR3 reads CASETGTPMNTEAFF. The CDR3 DNA sequence: TGTGCCAGCGAGACAGGGACTCCAATGAACACTGAAGCTTTCTTT.

The genes are TRBV19 and TRBJ1-3; D is ambiguous. Trimming took off 3 bases at V and 0 bases at J, with 9 bases between the two ends. Germline values: CDR1 LNHDA, CDR2 SQIVND (reference sequence). The CDR3 runs to 15 residues. DNA for the CDR3: TGTGCCAGTAGTATTTACTCCGACTCTGGAAACACCATATATTTT. Translating gives CASSIYSDSGNTIYF.

This chain joins TRBV9 and TRBJ2-1; tentatively, D is TRBD2 (5 bases). The CDR3 covers 15 residues. V lost 4 bases and J 3 bases, leaving 14 bases between the germline ends. Germline V gene sequence: CDR1 SGDLS, CDR2 YYNGEE. CDR3 sequence: CASSPRRADYNEQFF. In DNA, the CDR3 is TGTGCCAGCAGCCCGCGGCGGGCCGACTACAATGAGCAGTTCTTC.

In DNA form, the CDR3 reads TGCGCCAGCAGCCAATTGGGGACAGGAGATTACTATGGCTACACCTTC. Encoded protein: CASSQLGTGDYYGYTF. J is TRBJ1-2 and V is TRBV4-3; 8 bases are shared with TRBD1. The CDR3 is made up of 16 amino acids. Per the germline V gene, CDR1 is LGHNA and CDR2 is YSLEER. V lost 2 bases and J lost 3; bases outside the gene matches: 8.

This clone was seen only once. The chain joins TRBV18 to TRBJ1-4; D is unresolved. The germline CDR1 and CDR2 sequences are KGHSH and LQKENI. Trimming took 8 bases from V and 8 from J, leaving 15 bases between them. CDR3 size: 13 residues. Here the CDR3 reads CASHHGENEKLFF. The CDR3 nucleotides read TGTGCCAGCCACCACGGAGAAAACGAAAAACTGTTTTTT.

This chain connects TRBV7-8 to TRBJ1-5; the match to TRBD1 covers 10 bases. The V and J ends lost 4 bases and 7 bases, in that order; junction bases with no gene match: 10. CDR3 length: 16 residues. Germline CDR1 and CDR2: SGHVS and FQNEAQ. The CDR3 protein is CASSSNGQGVGQPQHF. Written as DNA, the CDR3 is TGTGCCAGCAGCTCGAACGGACAGGGGGTAGGACAGCCCCAGCATTTT.

This clone was seen only once. This sequence joins TRBV5-1 and TRBJ2-1; a possible D gene is TRBD2 (6 bases). CDR1 and CDR2 from the germline V gene are SGHRS and YFSETQ. Trimming took off 4 bases at V and 0 bases at J, with 14 bases between the two ends. The length of the CDR3 is 16 residues. The CDR3, as DNA: TGCGCCAGCAGCCTCGGAGGGAAGAGCTCCTACAATGAGCAGTTCTTC. Translated, it gives CASSLGGKSSYNEQFF. The full variable domain, its missing parts supplied by reference TRBV5-1 and TRBJ2-1, is KAGVTQTPRYLIKTRGQQVTLSCSPISGHRSVSWYQQTPGQGLQFLFEYFSETQRNKGNFPGRFSGRQFSNSRSEMNVSTLELGDSALYLCASSLGGKSSYNEQFFGPGTRLTVL.

The chain combines TRBV7-9 with TRBJ2-7; D is possibly TRBD1 or TRBD2 (6 bases each). The CDR3 runs to 13 residues. In germline, CDR1 is SEHNR, CDR2 FQNEAQ (reference sequence). V was clipped by 5 bases and J by 6 bases, with 14 bases between them. CDR3 amino acids: CASSGQGRPEQYF. CDR3 coding DNA: TGTGCCAGCAGCGGGCAGGGGAGGCCCGAGCAGTACTTC. Full variable domain (missing parts from reference TRBV7-9 and TRBJ2-7): DTGVSQNPRHKITKRGQNVTFRCDPISEHNRLYWYRQTLGQGPEFLTYFQNEAQLEKSRLLSDRFSAERPKGSFSTLEIQRTEQGDSAMYLCASSGQGRPEQYFGPGTRLTVT.

J is TRBJ2-7 and V is TRBV6-2 or TRBV6-3, with D unresolved. Germline V lookup: CDR1 MNHEY, CDR2 SVGEGT. The germline V and J ends were trimmed by 2 bases and 7 bases, with 6 bases remaining between them. This CDR3 comprises 11 residues. The CDR3 DNA follows: TGTGCCAGCAGTTACCCCACGGAGCAGTACTTC. Translation gives CASSYPTEQYF.

The chain has TRBV3-1 (or the pseudogene TRBV3-2) and TRBJ2-2; D is unresolved. V lost 0 bases and J 2 bases, leaving 10 bases between the germline ends. CDR3 length: 16 amino acids. Per germline, CDR1 LGHDT and CDR2 YNNKEL (reference sequence). CDR3 sequence reads: CASSQDTTVNTGELFF. The CDR3 bases are TGTGCCAGCAGCCAAGATACAACAGTTAACACCGGGGAGCTGTTTTTT.

The rearrangement links TRBV2 to TRBJ1-6, with D perhaps TRBD1 (5 bases). V dropped 3 bases and J dropped 6 bases, with 9 bases sitting between them. Germline CDR1 SNHLY, CDR2 FYNNEI. This CDR3 is built from 14 residues. The CDR3 region has the DNA TGTGCCAGCAGTGACGGGGCCTCTAATTCACCCCTCCACTTT. Residues: CASSDGASNSPLHF. Based on the CDR3 plus reference TRBV2 and TRBJ1-6, the full variable domain is EPEVTQTPSHQVTQMGQEVILRCVPISNHLYFYWYRQILGQKVEFLVSFYNNEISEKSEIFDDQFSVERPDGSNFTLKIRSTKLEDSAMYFCASSDGASNSPLHFGNGTRLTVT.

The chain recombines TRBV10-2 with TRBJ1-1; 8 positions match TRBD1. The V segment lost 2 bases and the J segment 7 bases; nucleotides outside the gene matches: 9. In germline, CDR1 is WSHSY, CDR2 SAAADI. The CDR3 sequence is 15 residues long. CDR3 coding DNA: TGCGCCAGCAGTGAGATACCAGGGGGCACCTATGAAGCTTTCTTT. This translates into CASSEIPGGTYEAFF.

The chain joins TRBV14 to TRBJ1-6; D is undetermined. CDR3 length equals 15 residues. The germline gives CDR1 SGHDN, CDR2 FVKESK. V was trimmed by 0 bases and J by 4 bases, leaving 7 bases between them. The CDR3 spells CASSQEGGYNSPLHF. The CDR3 bases are TGTGCCAGCAGCCAAGAGGGCGGTTATAATTCACCCCTCCACTTT.